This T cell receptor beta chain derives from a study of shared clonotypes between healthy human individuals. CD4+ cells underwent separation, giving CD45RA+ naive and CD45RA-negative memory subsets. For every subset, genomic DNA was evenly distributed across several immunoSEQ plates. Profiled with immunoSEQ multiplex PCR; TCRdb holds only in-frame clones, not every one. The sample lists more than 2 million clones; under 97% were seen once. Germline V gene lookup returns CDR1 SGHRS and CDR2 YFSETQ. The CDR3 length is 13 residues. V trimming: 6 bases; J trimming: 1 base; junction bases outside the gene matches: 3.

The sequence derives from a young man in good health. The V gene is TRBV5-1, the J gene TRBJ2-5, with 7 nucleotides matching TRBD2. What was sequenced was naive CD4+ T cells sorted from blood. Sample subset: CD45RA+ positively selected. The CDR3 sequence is CASMRGFQETQYF. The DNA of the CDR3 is TGCGCCAGCATGCGGGGGTTCCAAGAGACCCAGTACTTC.